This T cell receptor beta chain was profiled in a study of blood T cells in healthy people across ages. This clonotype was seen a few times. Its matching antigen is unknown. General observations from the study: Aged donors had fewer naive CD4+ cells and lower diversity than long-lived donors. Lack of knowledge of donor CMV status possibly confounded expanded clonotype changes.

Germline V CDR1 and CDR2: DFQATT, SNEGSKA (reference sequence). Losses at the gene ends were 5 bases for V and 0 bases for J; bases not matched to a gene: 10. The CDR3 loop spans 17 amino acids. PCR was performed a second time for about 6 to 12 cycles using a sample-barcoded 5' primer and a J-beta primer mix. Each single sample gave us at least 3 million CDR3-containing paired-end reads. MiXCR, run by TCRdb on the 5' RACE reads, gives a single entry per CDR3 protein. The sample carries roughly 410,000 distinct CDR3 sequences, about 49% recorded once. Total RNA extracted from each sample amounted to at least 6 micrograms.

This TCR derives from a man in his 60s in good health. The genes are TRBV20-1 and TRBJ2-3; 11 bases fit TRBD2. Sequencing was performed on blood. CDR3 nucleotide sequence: TGCAGTGCTGAGCCGGGACTAGCGGAAATGAGCACAGATACGCAGTATTTT. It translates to CSAEPGLAEMSTDTQYF.